This T cell receptor (beta chain) was recovered during a study of shared clonotypes between healthy human individuals. The wider study: Per donor, three plates held CD4 naive cells, three held CD4 memory, two held CD8 naive and one held CD8 memory.

Study-wide results and limits: Sampling covered nothing but blood. Tissue TCR repertoires likely differ from those found in blood. The generation probabilities recorded for non-shared clonotypes fell below those of clonotypes shared by all four donors.

The donor population consisted of healthy HIV-negative adults with no recent acute infections or vaccinations. The V segment lost 0 bases and the J segment 8 bases; nucleotides outside the gene matches: 5. Germline assignment: CDR1 LNHNV and CDR2 YYDKDF (reference sequence). This CDR3 contains 15 residues. Sequencing was performed with immunoSEQ multiplex PCR; in TCRdb, only in-frame clones are kept and a portion is missing. The sample holds 550,000 to 850,000 clones, over 60% seen once. Details on this clone: Antigen: not known.

Material: memory CD4+ T cells sorted from blood. Subset meaning: CD45RA-negative fraction. This receptor was identified in a woman aged 25 to 39 in good health. The chain recombines TRBV15 with TRBJ1-4, with 8 positions matching TRBD1. The CDR3 region is CATSRDQGAGEKLFF. CDR3 nucleotide sequence: TGTGCCACCAGCAGAGATCAGGGGGCAGGAGAAAAACTGTTTTTT.